Only a few counts were recorded for the clone carrying this T cell receptor beta chain. As yet, its antigen is unknown. Germline CDR1 is MNHNY and CDR2 is SVGAGI (reference sequence). The CDR3 totals 15 residues. V lost 7 bases and J 0 bases, leaving 14 bases between the germline ends. This sample was taken from a study of early T cells in non-severe SARS-CoV-2 infection. Study-level information: Sequencing input comprised bulk RNA from unsorted whole blood; chain pairing was not available. Study results and limitations: VDJdb matching, biased toward anti-spike CD8 responses, missed private and CD4 specificities.

Individual cDNA molecules were tagged with unique molecular identifiers. TCRdb passed the 5' RACE reads through MiXCR, listing each CDR3 protein once. The top ten clones hold 5% to 8% of a sample with 20,000 to 25,000 distinct CDR3 sequences, 4.8% of them seen once. The chain is built from TRBV6-6 and TRBJ2-3; D gene unclear. The sequencing sample was made of whole blood. This TCR came from an adult who was a healthcare worker with PCR-confirmed SARS-CoV-2 infection or an uninfected control (not recorded which). The CDR3 here is CASKLGPTSTDTQYF. In DNA form, the CDR3 reads TGTGCCAGCAAACTGGGCCCAACTAGCACAGATACGCAGTATTTT.